The 6 T cell receptor beta chains in this list originate from one sample, sequenced in a study of Tregs in tolerant kidney transplant recipients. These receptors have no known antigen. Here immunoSEQ multiplex PCR was the method, and the copy in TCRdb shows in-frame clones only, minus some. The sample has about 8,600 clones, 45% to 50% seen once. The sequenced material came from CD4+ T cells from blood cultured with allogeneic cells. The receptor source for this set is a human donor in good health.

Notes on this clone: At one end, the junction sequence differs from germline, possibly due to a read error. The chain combines TRBV7-2 with TRBJ2-7; no reliable D call. CDR3 length equals 12 residues. Germline V gene sequence: CDR1 SGHTA, CDR2 FQGNSA. CDR3 in amino acids: CASSSPTVPPHF. The CDR3 nucleotides are TGTGCCAGCAGCTCACCAACGGTCCCTCCCCACTTC. The whole variable domain, remainder taken from reference TRBV7-2 and TRBJ2-7, is GAGVSQSPSNKVTEKGKDVELRCDPISGHTALYWYRQSLGQGLEFLIYFQGNSAPDKSGLPSDRFSAERTGGSVSTLTIQRTQQEDSAVYLCASSSPTVPPHFGPGTRLTVT.

The chain uses TRBV4-3 and TRBJ2-1, with unresolved D. The V gene lost 0 bases and the J gene lost 8 bases, with 11 bases spanning the gap. CDR3 length: 14 residues. CDR1 and CDR2 (germline): LGHNA, YSLEER. The CDR3 reads CASSQDPPWDEQFF. CDR3 coding DNA: TGCGCCAGCAGCCAAGATCCTCCTTGGGATGAGCAGTTCTTC.

The rearrangement links TRBV11-2 to TRBJ2-1; D is possibly TRBD1 or TRBD2 (6 bases each). The CDR3 is 13 residues long. V dropped 3 bases and J dropped 5 bases, with 8 bases sitting between them. Per germline, CDR1 SGHAT and CDR2 FQNNGV. This CDR3 is CASSFRGDNEQFF. CDR3 sequence (DNA): TGTGCCAGCAGCTTTAGGGGGGACAATGAGCAGTTCTTC.

This CDR3 is CASSLTTRVASSYNEQFF. In DNA form, the CDR3 reads TGTGCCAGCAGCCTTACCACGAGGGTAGCCAGCTCCTACAATGAGCAGTTCTTC. The chain recombines TRBV7-8 with TRBJ2-1; the D gene is possibly TRBD2 (5 bases). V was shortened by 5 bases and J by 0 bases, with 20 bases between the two germline ends. Germline CDR1 SGHVS, CDR2 FQNEAQ. The CDR3 covers 18 residues.

This clone turned up a few times. The gene calls are TRBV7-2 and TRBJ2-3; 11 bases are a match to TRBD2. Trimming took 6 bases from V and 4 from J; bases not matched to a gene: 6. CDR1 is SGHTA, CDR2 FQGNSA, per germline. The CDR3 has 15 amino acids. In DNA, the CDR3 is TGTGCCAGCAGGCTAGCGGGAGGAGGGGCAGATACGCAGTATTTT. Translating it yields CASRLAGGGADTQYF. The entire variable domain, with the rest obtained from reference TRBV7-2 and TRBJ2-3, is as follows: GAGVSQSPSNKVTEKGKDVELRCDPISGHTALYWYRQSLGQGLEFLIYFQGNSAPDKSGLPSDRFSAERTGGSVSTLTIQRTQQEDSAVYLCASRLAGGGADTQYFGPGTRLTVL.

The gene calls are TRBV7-3 and TRBJ1-2, with a possible D match to TRBD1 (5 bases). Germline V gene sequence: CDR1 SGHTA, CDR2 FQGTGA. The CDR3 is 14 residues long. The ends were cut back, 5 bases at V and 8 bases at J, with 18 bases in the middle. The CDR3 reads CASSQTRGGTGYTF. As DNA, the CDR3 is TGTGCCAGCAGCCAAACCCGTGGGGGGACCGGCTACACCTTC.